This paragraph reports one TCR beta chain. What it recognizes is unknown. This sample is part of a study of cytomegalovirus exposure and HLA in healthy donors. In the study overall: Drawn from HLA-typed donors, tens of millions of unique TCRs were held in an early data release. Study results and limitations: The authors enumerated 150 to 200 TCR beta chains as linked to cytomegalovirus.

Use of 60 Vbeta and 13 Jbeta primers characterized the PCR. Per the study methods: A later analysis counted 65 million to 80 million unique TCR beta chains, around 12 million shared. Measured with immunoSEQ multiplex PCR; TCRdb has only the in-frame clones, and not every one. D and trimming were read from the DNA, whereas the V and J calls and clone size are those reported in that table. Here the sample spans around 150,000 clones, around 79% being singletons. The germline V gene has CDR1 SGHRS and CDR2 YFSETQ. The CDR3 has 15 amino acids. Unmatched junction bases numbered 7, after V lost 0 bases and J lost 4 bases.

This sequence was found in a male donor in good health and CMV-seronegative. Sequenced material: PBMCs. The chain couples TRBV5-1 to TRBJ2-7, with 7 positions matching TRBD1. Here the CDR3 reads CASSLGQGNAYEQYF. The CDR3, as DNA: TGCGCCAGCAGCTTGGGACAGGGAAATGCGTACGAGCAGTACTTC.